This TCR beta chain stems from a study of T-cell memory formation after mild COVID-19. TCRdb fed the 5' RACE reads into MiXCR, producing one record per CDR3 protein. Altogether 200,000 to 250,000 distinct CDR3 sequences are present, over 7.5% being singletons, with the ten largest covering 3.5%. Germline loops: CDR1 LGHDT, CDR2 YNNKEL (reference sequence). The CDR3 extends over 14 amino acids. Trimming stripped 2 bases from V and 13 bases from J, with 20 bases between. Sequenced material: PBMCs or a T cell subset sorted from them (not recorded which). V usage is TRBV3-1 and J usage is TRBJ1-2, with a tentative D call TRBD1 (5 bases). The source is a man between 18 and 29 years old who had mild COVID-19 (a few samples of this study predate the infection). Cell type and time point are not known. The chain's CDR3 is CASSQSYSGAGRTF. The CDR3 nucleotides are TGTGCCAGCAGCCAATCTTATTCGGGCGCAGGGCGCACCTTC.